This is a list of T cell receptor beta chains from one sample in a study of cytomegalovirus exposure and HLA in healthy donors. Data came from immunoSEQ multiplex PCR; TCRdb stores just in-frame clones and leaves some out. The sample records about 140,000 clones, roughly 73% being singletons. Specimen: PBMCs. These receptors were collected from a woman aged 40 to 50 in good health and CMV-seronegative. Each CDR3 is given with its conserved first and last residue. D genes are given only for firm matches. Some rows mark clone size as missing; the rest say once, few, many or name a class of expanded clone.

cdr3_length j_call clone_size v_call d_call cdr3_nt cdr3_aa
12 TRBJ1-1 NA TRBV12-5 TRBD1 TGTGCTAGTGTCCCGACAGGGGGCGAAGCTTTCTTT CASVPTGGEAFF
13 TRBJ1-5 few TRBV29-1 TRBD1 TGCAGCGTTGGGGACAGGGGTAATCAGCCCCAGCATTTT CSVGDRGNQPQHF
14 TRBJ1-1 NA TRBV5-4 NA TGTGCCAGCAGCTTGTCCCCAGGGTCCACTGAAGCTTTCTTT CASSLSPGSTEAFF
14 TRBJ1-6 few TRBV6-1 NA TGTGCCAGCAGTTCCGGGACAAGCCATTCACCCCTCCACTTT CASSSGTSHSPLHF
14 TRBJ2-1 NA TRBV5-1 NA TGCGCCAGCAGCTTGTTTTTACAGGGTTTTGAGCAGTTCTTC CASSLFLQGFEQFF
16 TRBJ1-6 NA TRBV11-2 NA TGTGCCAGCAGCGCTGGGGGGGCAGGGATTAATTCACCCCTCCACTTT CASSAGGAGINSPLHF
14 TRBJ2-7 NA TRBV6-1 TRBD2 TGTGCCAGCAGTGGTGGGACTAACTACTACGAGCAGTACTTC CASSGGTNYYEQYF
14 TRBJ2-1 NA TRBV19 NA TGTGCCAGTACCAAGGAGGTGGAGAACAATGAGCAGTTCTTC CASTKEVENNEQFF
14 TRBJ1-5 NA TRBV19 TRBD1 TGTGCCAGTAAAGACAGGGGTTTTGATCAGCCCCAGCATTTT CASKDRGFDQPQHF
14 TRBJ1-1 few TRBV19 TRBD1 TGTGCCAGTTACGGACAGGGGGCGAATACTGAAGCTTTCTTT CASYGQGANTEAFF
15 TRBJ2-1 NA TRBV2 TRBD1 TGTGCCAGCAATTTACAGGGGGCGGCTTACAATGAGCAGTTCTTC CASNLQGAAYNEQFF
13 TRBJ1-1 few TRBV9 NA TGTGCCAGCAGCGGGTCGGGGAACACTGAAGCTTTCTTT CASSGSGNTEAFF
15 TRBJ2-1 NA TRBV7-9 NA TGTGCCAGCAGACGACCGGGTATGGCCTACAATGAGCAGTTCTTC CASRRPGMAYNEQFF
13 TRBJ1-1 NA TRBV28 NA TGTGCCAGCAGCCCAGGAATGTATACTGAAGCTTTCTTT CASSPGMYTEAFF